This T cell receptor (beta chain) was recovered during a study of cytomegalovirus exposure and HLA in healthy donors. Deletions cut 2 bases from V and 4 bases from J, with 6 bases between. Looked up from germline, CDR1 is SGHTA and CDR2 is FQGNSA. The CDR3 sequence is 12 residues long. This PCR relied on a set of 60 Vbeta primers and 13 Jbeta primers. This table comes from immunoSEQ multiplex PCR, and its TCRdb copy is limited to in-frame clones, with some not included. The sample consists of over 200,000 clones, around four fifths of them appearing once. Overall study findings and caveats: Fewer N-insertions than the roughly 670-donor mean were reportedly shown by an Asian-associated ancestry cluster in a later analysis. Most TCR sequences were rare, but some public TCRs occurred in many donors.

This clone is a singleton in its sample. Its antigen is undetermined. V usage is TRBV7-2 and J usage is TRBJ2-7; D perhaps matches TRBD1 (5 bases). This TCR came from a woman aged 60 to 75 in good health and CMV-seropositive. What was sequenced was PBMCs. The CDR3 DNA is TGTGCCAGCAGCTTATCAGGGTACGAGCAGTACTTC. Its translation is CASSLSGYEQYF.